The entry below describes one T cell receptor beta chain. These data come from a study of blood T cell repertoires in COVID-19. Study summary: Sample material is recorded as cDNA or gDNA derived from T cells, B-cell-depleted T cells, or PBMCs.

In the original analysis: For nucleated cells, counts were estimated from reference gene primer amplification. TCRdb's table, derived via immunoSEQ multiplex PCR, lists solely in-frame clones and lacks some. That table gives V, J and clone size, and the DNA gave D and trimming. The sample lists tens of thousands of clones, 70% to 90% occurring once. Deletions cut 9 bases from V and 2 bases from J, with 7 bases between. The CDR3 length is 11 residues. Germline-derived CDR1 and CDR2 are MNHEY and SVGAGI. Sequencing input: peripheral blood. The chain employs TRBV6-5 and TRBJ2-5; D remains unclear. The sequence came from a man aged 60 to 69 with acute or convalescent COVID-19. CDR3 sequence: CASGQQETQYF. In DNA, the CDR3 is TGTGCCAGTGGGCAGCAAGAGACCCAGTACTTC.